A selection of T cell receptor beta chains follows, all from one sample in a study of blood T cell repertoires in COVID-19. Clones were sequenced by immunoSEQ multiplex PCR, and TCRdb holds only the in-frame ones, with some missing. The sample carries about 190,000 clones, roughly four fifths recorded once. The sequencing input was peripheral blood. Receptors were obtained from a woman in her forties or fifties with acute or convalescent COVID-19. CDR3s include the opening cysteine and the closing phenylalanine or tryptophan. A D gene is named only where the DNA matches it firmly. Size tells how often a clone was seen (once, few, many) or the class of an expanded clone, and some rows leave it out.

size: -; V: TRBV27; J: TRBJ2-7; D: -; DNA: TGTGCCAGCAGAAACCGGCAGGTCAGCGGCTACGAGCAGTACTTC; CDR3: CASRNRQVSGYEQYF
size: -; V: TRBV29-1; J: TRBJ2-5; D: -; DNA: TGCAGCGTTGAGCGGACAGCCACGGAGACCCAGTACTTC; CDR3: CSVERTATETQYF
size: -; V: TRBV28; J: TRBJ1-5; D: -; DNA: TGTGCCAGCCAACAAGTAATTCAGCCCCAGCATTTT; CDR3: CASQQVIQPQHF
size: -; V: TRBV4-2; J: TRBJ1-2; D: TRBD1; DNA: TGTGCCAGCAGCCAGCCGGACAGGGGGGAACCCTATGGCTACACCTTC; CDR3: CASSQPDRGEPYGYTF
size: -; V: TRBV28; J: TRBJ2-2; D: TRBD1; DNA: TGTGCCAGCAAAGGGACAGGGATGGCCGGGGAGCTGTTTTTT; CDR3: CASKGTGMAGELFF
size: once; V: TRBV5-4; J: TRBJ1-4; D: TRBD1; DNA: TGTGCCAGCAGCTTGGGGGGGACAGTCAATGAAAAACTGTTTTTT; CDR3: CASSLGGTVNEKLFF
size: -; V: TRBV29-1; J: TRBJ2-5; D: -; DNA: TGCAGCGTTGCCCCATTGGACATACAGGACCAAGAGACCCAGTACTTC; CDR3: CSVAPLDIQDQETQYF
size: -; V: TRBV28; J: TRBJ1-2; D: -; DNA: TGTGCCAGCAGGCTGAATCGGGACAAACCCTCACCTAACTATGGCTACACCTTC; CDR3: CASRLNRDKPSPNYGYTF
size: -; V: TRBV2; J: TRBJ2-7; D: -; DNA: TGTGCCAGCAGCGTAAACAGCTACGAGCAGTACTTC; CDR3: CASSVNSYEQYF
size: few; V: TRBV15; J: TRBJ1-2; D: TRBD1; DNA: TGTGCCACCAGCAGAGATAGGACAGGGGGGATGAATGGCTACACCTTC; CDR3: CATSRDRTGGMNGYTF
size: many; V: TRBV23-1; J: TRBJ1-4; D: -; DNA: TGCGCCAGCAGTCAATCTTCGGGGGTAGCAACTAATGAAAAACTGTTTTTT; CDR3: CASSQSSGVATNEKLFF
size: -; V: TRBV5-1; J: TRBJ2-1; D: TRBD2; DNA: TGCGCCAGCAGCTTCTCCGGGGGGACCTACAATGAGCAGTTCTTC; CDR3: CASSFSGGTYNEQFF
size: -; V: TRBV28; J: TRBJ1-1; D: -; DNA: TGTGCCAGCAGTCCTTCAATCTCAGGGTCTGGAGCTTTCTTT; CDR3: CASSPSISGSGAFF
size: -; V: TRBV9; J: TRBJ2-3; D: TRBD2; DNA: TGTGCCAGCAGCGTAAGGGCGGGAGACACAGATACGCAGTATTTT; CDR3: CASSVRAGDTDTQYF
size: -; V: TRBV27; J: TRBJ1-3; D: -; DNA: TGTGCCAGCAAGGAGACAGGTGGAGGAAACACCATATATTTT; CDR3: CASKETGGGNTIYF
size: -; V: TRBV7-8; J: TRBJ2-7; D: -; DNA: TGTGCCAGCAGCCCGCGGGACAGCTGGTTGGAGCAGTACTTC; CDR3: CASSPRDSWLEQYF
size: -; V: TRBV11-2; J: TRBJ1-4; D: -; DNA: TGTGCCAGCAGCTTAGGGACCGGGACAAGAAATGAAAAACTGTTTTTT; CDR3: CASSLGTGTRNEKLFF
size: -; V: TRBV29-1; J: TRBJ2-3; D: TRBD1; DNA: TGCAGCGTTGATGGGACAGGGTCCCAGGTGGATACGCAGTATTTT; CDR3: CSVDGTGSQVDTQYF
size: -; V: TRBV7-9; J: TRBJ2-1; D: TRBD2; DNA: TGTGCCAGCAGCTTACTAGCGGCCTCCTACAATGAGCAGTTCTTC; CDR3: CASSLLAASYNEQFF
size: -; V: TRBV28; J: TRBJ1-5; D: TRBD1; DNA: TGTGCCAGCAGCCCTACCGGGACAGGGGAGAGCAATCAGCCCCAGCATTTT; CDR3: CASSPTGTGESNQPQHF
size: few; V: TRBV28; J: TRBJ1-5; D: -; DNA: TGTGCCAGCAGTGTTAGTTGGGTGGAGGGAGCCAGGAATCAGCCCCAGCATTTT; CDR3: CASSVSWVEGARNQPQHF
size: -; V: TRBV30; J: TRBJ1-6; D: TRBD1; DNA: TGTGCCTGGAGTTGGACAGGGGGTAATTCACCCCTCCACTTT; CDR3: CAWSWTGGNSPLHF
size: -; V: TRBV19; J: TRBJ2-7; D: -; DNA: TGTGCCAGTAGTTTCCGACAGGAGAGCTCCTACGAGCAGTACTTC; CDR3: CASSFRQESSYEQYF
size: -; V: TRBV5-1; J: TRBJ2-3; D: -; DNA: TGCGCCAGCAGCTTAGGGGTGGATACGCAGTATTTT; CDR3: CASSLGVDTQYF
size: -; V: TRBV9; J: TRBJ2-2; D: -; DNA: TGTGCCAGCAGCATCCACGGGGAGCTGTTTTTT; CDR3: CASSIHGELFF
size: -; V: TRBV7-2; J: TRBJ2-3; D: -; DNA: TGTGCCAGCAGCTTAAGGGGTTCCGTTGGGGATACGCAGTATTTT; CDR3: CASSLRGSVGDTQYF
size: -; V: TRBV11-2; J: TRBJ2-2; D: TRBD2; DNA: TGTGCCAGCAGCTCCGGGACTAGCGGGAGGAGGGGGGAGCTGTTTTTT; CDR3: CASSSGTSGRRGELFF
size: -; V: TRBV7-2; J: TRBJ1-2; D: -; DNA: TGTGCCAGCAGCTTATCCCTCCAGGGAAACTATGGCTACACCTTC; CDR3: CASSLSLQGNYGYTF
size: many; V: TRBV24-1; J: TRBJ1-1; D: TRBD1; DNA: TGTGCCACCAGTGACGCACAGGGGGCGATTCGGGGAGCTTTCTTT; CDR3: CATSDAQGAIRGAFF
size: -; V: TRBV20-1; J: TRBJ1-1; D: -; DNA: TGCAGTGCTAGTTTATGGGGGGGGAAGGCTGAAGCTTTCTTT; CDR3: CSASLWGGKAEAFF
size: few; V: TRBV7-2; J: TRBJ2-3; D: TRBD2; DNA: TGTGCCAGCAGCACCCTAGCGGGGGTCCGCACAGATACGCAGTATTTT; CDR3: CASSTLAGVRTDTQYF
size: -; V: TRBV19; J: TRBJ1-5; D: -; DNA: TGTGCCAGTAGTAATAAACAGGGAAATAACCAGCCCCAGCATTTT; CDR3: CASSNKQGNNQPQHF
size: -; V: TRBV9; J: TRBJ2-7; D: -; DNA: TGTGCCAGCAGCCCCGGGGGTAGCGAGCAGTACTTC; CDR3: CASSPGGSEQYF
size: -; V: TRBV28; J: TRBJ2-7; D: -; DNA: TGTGCCAGCAGTCAAAAACAGGGGAGGCACTTCTACGAGCAGTACTTC; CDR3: CASSQKQGRHFYEQYF